This TCR beta chain is from a study of shared clonotypes between healthy human individuals. Study outcomes and limitations: Donor clonotype sharing was expected to depend on sequencing depth.

CDR1 and CDR2 (germline): MGHRA, YSYEKL. This CDR3 has 15 amino acids. Concerning this clone: Its specificity is unknown. One end of the junction varies from germline; a read error may be responsible. Other nucleotide sequences from this sample produce the same CDR3.

Unsorted PBMC DNA sequencing spanned ten immunoSEQ deep assay plates. Assay used: immunoSEQ multiplex PCR; TCRdb lists only in-frame clones, some missing. The sample lists fewer than 500,000 clones, about 75% occurring once. The specimen sequenced was PBMCs. This chain links TRBV4-1 with TRBJ2-7, with a possible D match to TRBD2 (5 bases). This clonotype was sampled from a woman aged 40 to 49 in good health. Some clones in this sample may be carry-over from other donors' samples. The DNA of the CDR3 is TGCGCCAGTAGCCCAGGACTCGCCATCCCCTACGAGCAGTACTTC. The encoded protein is CASSPGLAIPYEQYF.